Listed here are 18 T cell receptor beta chains from one sample, sequenced in a study of T cell repertoires in aging, cancer and after chemotherapy. TRB rearrangements spanning V, D and J were amplified using mixed TRB-A/B primers. MiXCR, applied by TCRdb to the multiplex PCR reads, yields one record per CDR3 protein. The data hold some 9,000 distinct CDR3 sequences, with 35% to 45% observed a single time. Peripheral blood genomic DNA, not sorted cells or RNA, was the template. The sample was blood. These receptors were obtained from a human donor with a solid tumor.

This chain joins TRBV6-1 and TRBJ2-3; TRBD2 aligns across 8 bases. J lost 4 bases, V lost 0 bases, and 3 bases had no gene match. Germline CDR1 MNHNS, CDR2 SASEGT. This CDR3 contains 15 residues. The CDR3 reads CASSEALGGADTQYF. The CDR3 DNA sequence: TGTGCCAGCAGTGAAGCGCTCGGGGGGGCAGATACGCAGTATTTT.

This clonotype has only a few counts. CDR3 region: CASSIWAGGDEQYF. CDR3 DNA sequence: TGTGCCAGTAGTATATGGGCGGGAGGGGACGAGCAGTACTTC. This chain links TRBV19 with TRBJ2-7, with TRBD2 matching over 9 bases. This CDR3 has 14 residues. With 2 bases clipped from V and 5 bases from J, the junction kept 4 bases outside the gene matches. CDR1 is LNHDA, CDR2 SQIVND, per germline (reference sequence).

This chain joins TRBV11-3 and TRBJ2-7; D is uncertain. CDR3 length equals 12 residues. V was cut by 3 bases and J by 7 bases, with 10 bases left in between. Per germline, CDR1 SGHNT and CDR2 YENEEA. CDR3 protein: CASSFWGLEQYF. CDR3 coding DNA: TGTGCCAGCAGCTTCTGGGGTCTAGAGCAGTACTTC.

This clonotype was counted between two and nine times. The chain employs TRBV6-5 and TRBJ2-2, with a possible D match to TRBD1 (5 bases). The CDR3 contains 14 residues. The ends were cut back, 6 bases at V and 3 bases at J, with 11 bases in the middle. Germline assignment: CDR1 MNHEY and CDR2 SVGAGI. For the CDR3, the DNA is TGTGCCAGCAGGGACGGACACGACACCGGGGAGCTGTTTTTT. Protein product: CASRDGHDTGELFF.

This clonotype is medium-sized within its sample. The chain is built from TRBV19 and TRBJ2-6; 8 bases map to TRBD1. The junction had 7 bases not matched to a gene; V was cut back by 4 bases and J by 2 bases. Germline CDR1 LNHDA, CDR2 SQIVND (reference sequence). There are 17 residues in the CDR3. CDR3 nucleotide sequence: TGTGCCAGTAGTACGGGACAGGACCTACCTGGGGCCAACGTCCTGACTTTC. It specifies CASSTGQDLPGANVLTF.

As to this clonotype: A much larger clone is a single base away; this may be a read error. The chain uses TRBV11-3 and TRBJ1-1; 8 bases fit TRBD1. The CDR3 length is 14 residues. Germline V gene data show CDR1 as SGHNT and CDR2 as YENEEA. The CDR3 sequence: CASSPRDRNTGAFF. In nucleotides, the CDR3 is TGTGCCAGCAGCCCTCGGGACAGGAACACTGGAGCTTTCTTT.

The chain is built from TRBV12-3 or TRBV12-4 and TRBJ2-1; possibly TRBD1 or TRBD2 for D (6 bases each). V lost 6 bases and J lost 1, with 16 bases in between. The length of the CDR3 is 16 residues. CDR3 nucleotide sequence: TGTGCCAGCAGCGCACCCGGGGGACATTCCTACAATGAGCAGTTCTTC. Translating it yields CASSAPGGHSYNEQFF.

The chain is built from TRBV6-5 and TRBJ1-1; D gene unclear. The length of the CDR3 is 13 residues. Germline-derived CDR1 and CDR2 are MNHEY and SVGAGI. Trimming removed 5 bases at V and 0 bases at J, with 7 bases between. The CDR3 reads CASSPSMNTEAFF. The CDR3 DNA is TGTGCCAGCAGTCCCAGCATGAACACTGAAGCTTTCTTT.

The sample holds a few counts of this clonotype. The CDR3 loop is CASSYSRGGQPQHF. Here the CDR3 DNA reads TGTGCCAGCAGTTACTCGAGGGGCGGCCAGCCCCAGCATTTT. The V gene is TRBV6-5, the J gene TRBJ1-5; TRBD1 might be the D (5 bases). Germline V CDR1 and CDR2: MNHEY, SVGAGI. The CDR3 spans 14 residues. V lost 0 bases and J 7 bases, leaving 10 bases between the germline ends.

The chain has TRBV12-3 or TRBV12-4 and TRBJ2-7; no firm D call. The CDR3 is 12 residues long. Trimming left V 3 bases short and J 7 bases short, with 10 bases between. The CDR3 coding sequence is TGTGCCAGCAGTTTGTTCACGGCGGAGCAGTACTTC. Protein sequence: CASSLFTAEQYF.

V and J are TRBV12-3 or TRBV12-4 and TRBJ2-2; D call uncertain. Trimming left V 9 bases short and J 6 bases short, with 14 bases between. The CDR3 covers 13 residues. CDR3 DNA: TGTGCCAGAAGCTTAGAATGGGCCGGGGAGCTGTTTTTT. Translating gives CARSLEWAGELFF.

This chain joins TRBV14 and TRBJ2-1; either TRBD1 or TRBD2 may fit D (5 bases each). Germline V gene sequence: CDR1 SGHDN, CDR2 FVKESK. The CDR3 is 18 amino acids. V gave up 1 base and J gave up 5 bases, with 21 bases separating them. The CDR3 nucleotides are TGTGCCAGCAGCCAAGTAGGACGATGGGACGATACGGACAATGAGCAGTTCTTC. The encoded protein is CASSQVGRWDDTDNEQFF.

V is TRBV7-6 and J is TRBJ2-1, with 8 bases that match TRBD2. V was pared by 5 bases and J by 3 bases, with 15 bases of the junction left unmatched. Germline CDR1 reads SGHVS; CDR2 reads FNYEAQ. The CDR3 consists of 18 residues. The CDR3 nucleotides are TGTGCCAGCAGCGGCTCAACGGATTTGCTAGCGGGCTACAATGAGCAGTTCTTC. Translated: CASSGSTDLLAGYNEQFF.

This clonotype turned up a few times. The chain links TRBV19 to TRBJ2-1, with D uncertain. Deletions cut 4 bases from V and 7 bases from J, with 20 bases between. Germline CDR1 LNHDA, CDR2 SQIVND (reference sequence). This CDR3 contains 16 residues. The DNA of the CDR3 is TGTGCCAGTAGTAGGGTCGACCAAAAAGCCCAAAATGAGCAGTTCTTC. Protein: CASSRVDQKAQNEQFF. Full variable domain (outside the CDR3, taken from reference TRBV19 and TRBJ2-1): DGGITQSPKYLFRKEGQNVTLSCEQNLNHDAMYWYRQDPGQGLRLIYYSQIVNDFQKGDIAEGYSVSREKKESFPLTVTSAQKNPTAFYLCASSRVDQKAQNEQFFGPGTRLTVL.

This clonotype came up a few times. J is TRBJ1-4 and V is TRBV6-5; TRBD1 matches 11 bases. The germline V gene has CDR1 MNHEY and CDR2 SVGAGI. With V trimmed by 6 bases and J by 8 bases, 8 bases remained unmatched. This CDR3 spans 15 amino acids. The CDR3 spells CASRTGTGGVEKLFF. CDR3 nucleotide sequence: TGTGCCAGCAGAACCGGGACAGGGGGAGTGGAAAAACTGTTTTTT.

This CDR3 is CASGVQGTTYEQYF. The CDR3 bases are TGTGCCAGCGGCGTACAGGGAACGACCTACGAGCAGTACTTC. This chain links TRBV5-5 with TRBJ2-7, with a possible D match to TRBD1 (6 bases). CDR3 length: 14 amino acids. The V end was cut by 7 bases, the J end by 2 bases, with 16 bases between. Germline CDR1 is SGHKS and CDR2 is YYEKEE (reference sequence).

The rearrangement joins TRBV19 to TRBJ1-5; maybe TRBD1 (5 bases). The CDR3 is 15 residues long. Germline CDR1 LNHDA, CDR2 SQIVND (reference sequence). With 6 bases removed from V and 4 bases from J, the gap between germline ends came to 16 bases. CDR3 protein: CASRISAGRNQPQHF. Written as DNA, the CDR3 is TGTGCCAGTAGGATCTCAGCAGGGAGAAATCAGCCCCAGCATTTT.

V gene TRBV11-3 combines with J gene TRBJ2-1, with TRBD2 identical over 11 bases. V trimming: 5 bases; J trimming: 7 bases; junction bases outside the gene matches: 7. The germline V gene has CDR1 SGHNT and CDR2 YENEEA. The CDR3 is 15 residues long. The CDR3 reads CASSPRLAGNNEQFF. The CDR3 region has the DNA TGTGCCAGCAGCCCGAGACTAGCGGGAAATAATGAGCAGTTCTTC.